This TCR beta chain was identified during a study of T cells in Graves' hyperthyroidism and ophthalmopathy. As concerns this clonotype: Antigen unknown.

General study findings and limits: Most thyroid-expanded clonotypes above 0.001 were also found in blood.

RNA transcripts served as the template for amplifying TCR beta CDR3 regions. The primer set for the first-round RT-PCR of the TCR CDR3 was HTBI. TCRdb re-called the multiplex PCR reads through MiXCR, storing one row per CDR3 protein. The repertoire has roughly 400,000 distinct CDR3 sequences, 15% to 17% of them found once; the top ten carry 25% to 30%. There are 16 residues in the CDR3. The junction had 14 bases not matched to a gene; V was cut back by 7 bases and J by 7 bases. Sequencing input: blood. The source is a woman aged 18-35 years with Graves' hyperthyroidism that later progressed to Graves' ophthalmopathy. The chain uses TRBV12-3 or TRBV12-4 and TRBJ2-3, with 10 nucleotides matching TRBD2. The CDR3 DNA sequence: TGTGCCAGCACCTTAGCTGTGCGGACTAGCGGAAATACGCAGTATTTT. Translated: CASTLAVRTSGNTQYF.